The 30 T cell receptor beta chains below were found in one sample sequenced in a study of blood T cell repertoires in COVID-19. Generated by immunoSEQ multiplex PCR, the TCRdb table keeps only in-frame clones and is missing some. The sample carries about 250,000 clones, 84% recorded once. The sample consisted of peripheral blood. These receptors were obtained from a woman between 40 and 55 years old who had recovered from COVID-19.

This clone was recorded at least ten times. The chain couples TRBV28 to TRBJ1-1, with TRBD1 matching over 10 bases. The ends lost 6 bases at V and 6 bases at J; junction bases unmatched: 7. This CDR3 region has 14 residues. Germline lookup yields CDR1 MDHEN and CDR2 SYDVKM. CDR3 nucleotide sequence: TGTGCCAGCAGGGACAGGGGGAATGTCGCTGAAGCTTTCTTT. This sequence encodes CASRDRGNVAEAFF.

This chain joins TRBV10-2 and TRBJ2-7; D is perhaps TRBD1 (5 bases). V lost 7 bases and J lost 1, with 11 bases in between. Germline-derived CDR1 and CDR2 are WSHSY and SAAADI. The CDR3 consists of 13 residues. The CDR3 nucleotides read TGCGCCAGCAAGCTTCGACAGTCCTACGAGCAGTACTTC. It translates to CASKLRQSYEQYF.

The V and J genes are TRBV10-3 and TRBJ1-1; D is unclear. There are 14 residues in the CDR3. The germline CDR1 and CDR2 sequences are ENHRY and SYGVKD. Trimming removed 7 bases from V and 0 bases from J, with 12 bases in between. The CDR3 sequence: CAITPGRMNTEAFF. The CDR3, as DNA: TGTGCCATCACCCCGGGGAGGATGAACACTGAAGCTTTCTTT.

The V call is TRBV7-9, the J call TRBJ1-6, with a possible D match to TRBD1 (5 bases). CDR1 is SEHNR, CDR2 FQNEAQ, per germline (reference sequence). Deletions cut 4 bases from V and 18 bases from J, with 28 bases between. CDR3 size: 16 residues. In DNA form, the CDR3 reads TGTGCCAGCAGCTCCCGCCCCTCAGGGTTAGGAGCGCTGCCCCACTTT. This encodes CASSSRPSGLGALPHF. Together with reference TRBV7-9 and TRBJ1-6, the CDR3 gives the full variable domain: DTGVSQNPRHKITKRGQNVTFRCDPISEHNRLYWYRQTLGQGPEFLTYFQNEAQLEKSRLLSDRFSAERPKGSFSTLEIQRTEQGDSAMYLCASSSRPSGLGALPHFGNGTRLTVT.

Written as DNA, the CDR3 is TGTGCCAGCAGTCTTGGGGGGAACAGGGGCGAGGCTTTCTTT. Translation: CASSLGGNRGEAFF. The chain uses TRBV27 and TRBJ1-1, with 7 bases matching TRBD1. The CDR3 has 14 residues. Germline loops: CDR1 MNHEY, CDR2 SMNVEV (reference sequence). After removal of 5 bases from V and 11 bases from J, the junction contained 14 bases not matched to a gene.

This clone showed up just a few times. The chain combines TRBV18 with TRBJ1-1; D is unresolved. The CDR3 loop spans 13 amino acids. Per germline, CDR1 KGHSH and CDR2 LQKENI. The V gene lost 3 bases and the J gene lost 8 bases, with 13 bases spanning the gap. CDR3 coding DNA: TGTGCCAGCTCACCGCAAGGTGAGGAGGAAGCTTTCTTT. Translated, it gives CASSPQGEEEAFF. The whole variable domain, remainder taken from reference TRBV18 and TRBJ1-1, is NAGVMQNPRHLVRRRGQEARLRCSPMKGHSHVYWYRQLPEEGLKFMVYLQKENIIDESGMPKERFSAEFPKEGPSILRIQQVVRGDSAAYFCASSPQGEEEAFFGQGTRLTVV.

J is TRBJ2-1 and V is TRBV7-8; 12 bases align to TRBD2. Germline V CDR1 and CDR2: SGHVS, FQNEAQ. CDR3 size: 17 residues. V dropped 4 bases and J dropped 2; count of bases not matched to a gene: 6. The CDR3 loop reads CASSYRPSGGAYNEQFF. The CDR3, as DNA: TGTGCCAGCAGCTATCGCCCTAGCGGGGGGGCCTACAATGAGCAGTTCTTC.

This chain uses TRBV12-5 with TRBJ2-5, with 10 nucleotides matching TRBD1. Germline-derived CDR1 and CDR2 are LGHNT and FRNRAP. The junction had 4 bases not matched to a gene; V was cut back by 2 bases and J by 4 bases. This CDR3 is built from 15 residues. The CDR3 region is CASGLWTGGVETQYF. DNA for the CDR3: TGTGCTAGTGGTTTGTGGACAGGGGGAGTAGAGACCCAGTACTTC.

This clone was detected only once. CDR3 sequence (DNA): TGTGCCAGCAGTGAGTCGGACAGGGTGTCGTTGGGGTACTTC. Protein: CASSESDRVSLGYF. The rearrangement links TRBV2 to TRBJ2-7, with 8 positions matching TRBD1. The CDR3 totals 14 residues. Trimming cost V 3 bases and J 12 bases; bases outside gene matches: 13. CDR1 and CDR2 (germline): SNHLY, FYNNEI.

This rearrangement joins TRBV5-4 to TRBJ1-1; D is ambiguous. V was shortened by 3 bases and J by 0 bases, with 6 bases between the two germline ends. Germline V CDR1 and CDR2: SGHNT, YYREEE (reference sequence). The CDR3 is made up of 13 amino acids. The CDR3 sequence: CASSSRLNTEAFF. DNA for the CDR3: TGTGCCAGCAGCTCTAGATTGAACACTGAAGCTTTCTTT. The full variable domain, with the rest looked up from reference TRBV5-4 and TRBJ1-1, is ETGVTQSPTHLIKTRGQQVTLRCSSQSGHNTVSWYQQALGQGPQFIFQYYREEENGRGNFPPRFSGLQFPNYSSELNVNALELDDSALYLCASSSRLNTEAFFGQGTRLTVV.

CDR3 amino acids: CASSSPQGEANYGYTF. The DNA for the CDR3 is TGTGCCAGCAGTTCCCCGCAGGGGGAAGCTAACTATGGCTACACCTTC. The chain links TRBV6-5 to TRBJ1-2; 7 nucleotides match TRBD1. Germline CDR1 reads MNHEY; CDR2 reads SVGAGI. Germline trimming cut 4 bases from V and 0 bases from J; bases unmatched to any gene: 8. The CDR3 is 16 residues long.

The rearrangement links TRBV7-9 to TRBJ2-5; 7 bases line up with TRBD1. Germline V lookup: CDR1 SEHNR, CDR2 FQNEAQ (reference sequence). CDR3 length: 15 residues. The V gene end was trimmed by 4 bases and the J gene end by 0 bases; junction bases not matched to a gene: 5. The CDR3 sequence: CASSSGQADQETQYF. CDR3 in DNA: TGTGCCAGCAGCTCCGGACAGGCAGACCAAGAGACCCAGTACTTC.

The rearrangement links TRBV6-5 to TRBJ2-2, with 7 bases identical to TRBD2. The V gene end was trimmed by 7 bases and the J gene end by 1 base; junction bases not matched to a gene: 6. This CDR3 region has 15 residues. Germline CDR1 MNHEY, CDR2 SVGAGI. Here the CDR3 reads CASTTGGLNTGELFF. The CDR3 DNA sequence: TGTGCCAGCACCACGGGGGGATTGAACACCGGGGAGCTGTTTTTT.

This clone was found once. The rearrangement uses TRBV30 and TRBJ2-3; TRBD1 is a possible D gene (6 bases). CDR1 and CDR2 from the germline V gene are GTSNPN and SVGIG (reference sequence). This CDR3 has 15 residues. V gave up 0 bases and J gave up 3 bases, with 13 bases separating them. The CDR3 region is CAWSVRQGRTDTQYF. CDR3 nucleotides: TGTGCCTGGAGTGTACGGCAGGGGCGAACAGATACGCAGTATTTT.

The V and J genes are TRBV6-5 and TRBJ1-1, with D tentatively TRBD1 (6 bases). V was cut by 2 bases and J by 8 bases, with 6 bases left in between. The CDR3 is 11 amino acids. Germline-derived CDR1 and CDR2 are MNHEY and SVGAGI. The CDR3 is CASSYQGEAFF. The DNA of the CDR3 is TGTGCCAGCAGTTACCAGGGGGAAGCTTTCTTT.

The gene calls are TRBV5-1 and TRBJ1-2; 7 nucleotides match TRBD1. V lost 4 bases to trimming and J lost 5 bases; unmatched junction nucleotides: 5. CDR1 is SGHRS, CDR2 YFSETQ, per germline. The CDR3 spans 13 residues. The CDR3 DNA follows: TGCGCCAGCAGCCAGGGGGACAGTTATGGCTACACCTTC. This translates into CASSQGDSYGYTF. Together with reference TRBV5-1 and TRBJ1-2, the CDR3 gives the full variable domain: KAGVTQTPRYLIKTRGQQVTLSCSPISGHRSVSWYQQTPGQGLQFLFEYFSETQRNKGNFPGRFSGRQFSNSRSEMNVSTLELGDSALYLCASSQGDSYGYTFGSGTRLTVV.

This chain's CDR3 is CASTARQGRVHNEQFF. CDR3 sequence (DNA): TGTGCCAGTACCGCTAGGCAGGGTAGGGTACACAATGAGCAGTTCTTC. The chain couples TRBV19 to TRBJ2-1; D is possibly TRBD1 (5 bases). The CDR3 sequence is 16 residues long. CDR1 is LNHDA and CDR2 is SQIVND in the germline V gene (reference sequence). The V gene lost 7 bases and the J gene lost 5 bases, with 21 bases spanning the gap.

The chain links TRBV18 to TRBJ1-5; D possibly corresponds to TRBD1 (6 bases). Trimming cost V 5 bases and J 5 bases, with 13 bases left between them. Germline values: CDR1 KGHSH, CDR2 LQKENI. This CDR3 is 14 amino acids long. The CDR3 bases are TGTGCCAGCTCATCTACAGGGCGGGATCAGCCCCAGCATTTT. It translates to CASSSTGRDQPQHF.

The CDR3 nucleotides are TGTGCCAGCAGTTACGAGAGGTACACCGGGGAGCTGTTTTTT. Translating gives CASSYERYTGELFF. The chain employs TRBV6-5 and TRBJ2-2; D call uncertain. The germline V gene encodes CDR1 MNHEY and CDR2 SVGAGI. V was pared by 2 bases and J by 3 bases, with 7 bases between. The CDR3 contains 14 residues.

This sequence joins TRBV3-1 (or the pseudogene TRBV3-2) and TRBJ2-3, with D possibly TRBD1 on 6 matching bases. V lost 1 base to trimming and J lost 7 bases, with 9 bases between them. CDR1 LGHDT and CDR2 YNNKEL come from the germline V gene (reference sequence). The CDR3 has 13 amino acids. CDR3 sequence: CASSQAGQNTQYF. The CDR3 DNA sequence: TGTGCCAGCAGCCAAGCAGGACAGAATACGCAGTATTTT.

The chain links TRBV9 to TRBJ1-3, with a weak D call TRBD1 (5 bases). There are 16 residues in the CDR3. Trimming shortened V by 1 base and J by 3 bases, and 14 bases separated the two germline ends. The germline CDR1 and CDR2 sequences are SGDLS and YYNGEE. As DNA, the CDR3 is TGTGCCAGCAGCGTAAGGGGCAGCGATTATGGAAACACCATATATTTT. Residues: CASSVRGSDYGNTIYF.

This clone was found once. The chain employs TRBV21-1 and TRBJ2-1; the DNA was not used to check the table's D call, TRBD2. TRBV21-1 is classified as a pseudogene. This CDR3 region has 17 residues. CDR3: CASSAAGWSSSYNEQFF. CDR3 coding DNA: TGTGCCAGCAGCGCCGCCGGGTGGTCGAGCTCCTACAATGAGCAGTTCTTC.

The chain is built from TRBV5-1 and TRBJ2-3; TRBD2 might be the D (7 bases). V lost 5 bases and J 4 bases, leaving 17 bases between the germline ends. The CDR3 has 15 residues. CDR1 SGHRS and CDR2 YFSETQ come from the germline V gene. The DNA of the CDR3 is TGCGCCAGCAGATTACGGGGGGCCGGGGCAGATACGCAGTATTTT. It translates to CASRLRGAGADTQYF.

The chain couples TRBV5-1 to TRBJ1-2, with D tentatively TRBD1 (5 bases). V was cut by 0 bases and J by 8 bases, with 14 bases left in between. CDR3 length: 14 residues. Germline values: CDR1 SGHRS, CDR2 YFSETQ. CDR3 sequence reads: CASSLVGRVNGYTF. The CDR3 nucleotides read TGCGCCAGCAGCTTGGTCGGCAGGGTTAACGGCTACACCTTC.

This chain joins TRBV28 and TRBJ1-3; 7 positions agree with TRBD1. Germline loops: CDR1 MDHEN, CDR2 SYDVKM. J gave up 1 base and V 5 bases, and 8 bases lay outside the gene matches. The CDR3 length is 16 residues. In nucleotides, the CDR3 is TGTGCCAGCAGTCCCCTCGACAGGGTGTCTGGAAACACCATATATTTT. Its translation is CASSPLDRVSGNTIYF.

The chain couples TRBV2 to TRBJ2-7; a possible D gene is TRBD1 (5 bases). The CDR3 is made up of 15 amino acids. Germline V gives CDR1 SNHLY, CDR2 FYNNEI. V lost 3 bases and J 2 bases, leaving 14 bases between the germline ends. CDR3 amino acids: CASSERRVGTYEQYF. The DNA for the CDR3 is TGTGCCAGCAGTGAGCGCAGGGTAGGGACCTACGAGCAGTACTTC.

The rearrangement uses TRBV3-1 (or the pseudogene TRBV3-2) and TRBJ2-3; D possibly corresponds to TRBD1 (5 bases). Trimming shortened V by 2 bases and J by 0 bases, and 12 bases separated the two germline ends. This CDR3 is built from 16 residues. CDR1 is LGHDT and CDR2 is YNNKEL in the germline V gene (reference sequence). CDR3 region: CASSQPARGSTDTQYF. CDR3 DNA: TGTGCCAGCAGCCAACCAGCTAGGGGAAGCACAGATACGCAGTATTTT.

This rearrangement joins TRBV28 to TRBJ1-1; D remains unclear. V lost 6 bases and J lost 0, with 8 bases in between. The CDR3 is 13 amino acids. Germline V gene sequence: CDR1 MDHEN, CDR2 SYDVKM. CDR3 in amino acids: CASRPLVNTEAFF. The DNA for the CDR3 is TGTGCCAGCAGGCCACTCGTGAACACTGAAGCTTTCTTT.

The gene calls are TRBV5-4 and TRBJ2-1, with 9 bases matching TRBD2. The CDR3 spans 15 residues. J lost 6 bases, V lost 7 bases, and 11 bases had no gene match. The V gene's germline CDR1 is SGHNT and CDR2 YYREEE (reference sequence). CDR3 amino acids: CASARQERGANEQFF. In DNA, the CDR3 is TGTGCCAGCGCCCGTCAGGAGCGGGGGGCCAATGAGCAGTTCTTC.

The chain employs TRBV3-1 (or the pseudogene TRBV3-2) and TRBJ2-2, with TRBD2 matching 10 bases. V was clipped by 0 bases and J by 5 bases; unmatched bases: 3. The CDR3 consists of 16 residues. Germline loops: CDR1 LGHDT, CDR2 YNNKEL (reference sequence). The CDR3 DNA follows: TGTGCCAGCAGCCAAGAACTAGCGGGGTTGACCGGGGAGCTGTTTTTT. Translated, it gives CASSQELAGLTGELFF.